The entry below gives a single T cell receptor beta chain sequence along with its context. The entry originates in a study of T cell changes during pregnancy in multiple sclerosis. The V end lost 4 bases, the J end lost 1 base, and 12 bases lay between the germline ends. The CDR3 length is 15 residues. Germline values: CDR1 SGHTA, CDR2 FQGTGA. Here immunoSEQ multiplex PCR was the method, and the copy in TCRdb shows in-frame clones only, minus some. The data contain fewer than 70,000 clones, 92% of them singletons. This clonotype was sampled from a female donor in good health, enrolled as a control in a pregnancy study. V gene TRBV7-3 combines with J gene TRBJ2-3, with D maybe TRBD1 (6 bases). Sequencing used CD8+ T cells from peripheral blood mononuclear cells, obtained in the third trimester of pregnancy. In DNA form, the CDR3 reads TGTGCCAGCAGCTCAGGGGAGACAGGCACAGATACGCAGTATTTT. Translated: CASSSGETGTDTQYF.